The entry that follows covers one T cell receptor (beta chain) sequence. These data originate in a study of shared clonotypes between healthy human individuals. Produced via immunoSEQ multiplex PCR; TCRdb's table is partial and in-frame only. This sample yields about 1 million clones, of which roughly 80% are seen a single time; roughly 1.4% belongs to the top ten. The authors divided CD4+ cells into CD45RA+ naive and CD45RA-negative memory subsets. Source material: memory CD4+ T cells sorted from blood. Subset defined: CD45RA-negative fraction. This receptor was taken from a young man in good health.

The CDR3 DNA follows: TGTGCCAGCATTATTGGACGGGTAAACACTGAAGCTTTCTTT. Protein: CASIIGRVNTEAFF. V gene TRBV6-1 combines with J gene TRBJ1-1; D gene ambiguous. CDR3 length: 14 residues. The V and J ends lost 7 bases and 2 bases respectively, with 14 bases between them. Germline lookup yields CDR1 MNHNS and CDR2 SASEGT.